Listed here are 18 T cell receptor beta chains from one sample, sequenced in a study of T cells in Graves' hyperthyroidism and ophthalmopathy. TCR beta CDR3 region amplification was performed from RNA transcripts. An initial round of RT-PCR targeting the TCR CDR3 relied on the HTBI primer set. Using its own MiXCR run on the multiplex PCR reads, TCRdb lists one record per CDR3 protein. The profile shows under 700,000 distinct CDR3 sequences, 16% of them singletons. The sequenced sample was blood. The receptors were sampled from a woman aged 18-30 years with Graves' hyperthyroidism.

Many counts were recorded for this clonotype. The chain uses TRBV18 and TRBJ2-7, with D perhaps TRBD2 (6 bases). Trimming stripped 3 bases from V and 6 bases from J, with 12 bases between. Germline CDR1 KGHSH, CDR2 LQKENI. CDR3 length equals 13 residues. CDR3: CASSPASDFEQYF. CDR3 sequence (DNA): TGTGCCAGCTCACCCGCTAGCGACTTCGAGCAGTACTTC. The full variable domain, completed using reference TRBV18 and TRBJ2-7, is NAGVMQNPRHLVRRRGQEARLRCSPMKGHSHVYWYRQLPEEGLKFMVYLQKENIIDESGMPKERFSAEFPKEGPSILRIQQVVRGDSAAYFCASSPASDFEQYFGPGTRLTVT.

V gene TRBV20-1 combines with J gene TRBJ1-6; a possible D gene is TRBD1 (5 bases). Germline values: CDR1 DFQATT, CDR2 SNEGSKA (reference sequence). Trimming shortened V by 3 bases and J by 7 bases, and 13 bases separated the two germline ends. The CDR3 has 14 residues. The CDR3 DNA reads TGCAGTGCTAGGAGGCAGGGCGGGAATTCACCCCTCCACTTT. It yields the protein CSARRQGGNSPLHF.

This clonotype has at least ten counts. The CDR3 spells CASSYGRAPEIEMNTEAFF. The CDR3 nucleotides read TGTGCCAGCAGTTACGGGCGAGCGCCAGAGATAGAGATGAACACTGAAGCTTTCTTT. V gene TRBV6-2 or TRBV6-3 combines with J gene TRBJ1-1; D is undetermined. Trimming cost V 2 bases and J 0 bases, with 22 bases left between them. The CDR3 sequence is 19 residues long. CDR1 is MNHEY, CDR2 SVGEGT, per germline.

This chain links TRBV15 with TRBJ2-7, with D hard to call. Germline V gene lookup returns CDR1 LNHNV and CDR2 YYDKDF (reference sequence). The V and J ends lost 2 bases and 3 bases respectively, with 8 bases between them. The CDR3 covers 13 residues. The CDR3 here is CATSRRANYEQYF. CDR3 nucleotides: TGTGCCACCAGCAGACGGGCAAACTACGAGCAGTACTTC. The full variable domain, in which reference TRBV15 and TRBJ2-7 provide the parts outside the CDR3, is DAMVIQNPRYQVTQFGKPVTLSCSQTLNHNVMYWYQQKSSQAPKLLFHYYDKDFNNEADTPDNFQSRRPNTSFCFLDIRSPGLGDTAMYLCATSRRANYEQYFGPGTRLTVT.

The V call is TRBV12-3 or TRBV12-4, the J call TRBJ2-7; TRBD2 matches at 13 bases. With 2 bases clipped from V and 7 bases from J, the junction kept 5 bases outside the gene matches. The CDR3 is made up of 15 amino acids. This CDR3 reads CASSLRTSGGWEQYF. The CDR3 DNA reads as TGTGCCAGCAGTTTACGGACTAGCGGGGGCTGGGAGCAGTACTTC.

The V and J genes are TRBV6-1 and TRBJ1-2, with D unresolved. The CDR3 has 13 amino acids. Trimming removed 4 bases from V and 1 base from J, with 7 bases in between. Germline CDR1 MNHNS, CDR2 SASEGT. CDR3 coding DNA: TGTGCCAGCAGTGTCCACAATAACTATGGCTACACCTTC. Translated, it gives CASSVHNNYGYTF.

This clonotype was observed at least ten times. In nucleotides, the CDR3 is TGTGCCAGCAGTGCTGATAGCCCCGATACGCAGTATTTT. It translates to CASSADSPDTQYF. The V and J genes are TRBV2 and TRBJ2-3; unclear D gene. Trimming took 4 bases from V and 6 from J, leaving 11 bases between them. The CDR3 sequence is 13 residues long. Germline values: CDR1 SNHLY, CDR2 FYNNEI.

The rearrangement links TRBV28 to TRBJ2-3, with TRBD2 identical over 14 bases. The CDR3 is 18 residues long. V lost 1 base and J lost 2; bases outside the gene matches: 5. In germline, CDR1 is MDHEN, CDR2 SYDVKM. The DNA for the CDR3 is TGTGCCAGCAGTTTATTTGGGACTAGCGGGGGTTACACAGATACGCAGTATTTT. It codes for CASSLFGTSGGYTDTQYF.

The V gene is TRBV20-1, the J gene TRBJ2-5, with 9 bases that match TRBD2. V was clipped by 3 bases and J by 5 bases; unmatched bases: 13. This CDR3 has 16 residues. CDR1 is DFQATT and CDR2 is SNEGSKA in the germline V gene (reference sequence). The CDR3 DNA reads TGCAGTGCTAGCAAGGCAATAGCGGGAGTAAGGGAGACCCAGTACTTC. Encoded protein: CSASKAIAGVRETQYF.

About this clonotype: A read error may be the cause here, since a much bigger clone is one base away. The chain joins TRBV6-5 to TRBJ1-1; 7 bases fit TRBD1. The CDR3 has 15 amino acids. Germline CDR1 reads MNHEY; CDR2 reads SVGAGI. The CDR3 nucleotides read TGTGCCAGCAATTACTCGGACAGGCCTGGCACTGAAGCTTTCTTT. This sequence encodes CASNYSDRPGTEAFF.

V and J are TRBV7-2 and TRBJ1-3; D ambiguous. The CDR3 extends over 14 amino acids. The germline V and J ends were trimmed by 4 bases and 1 base, with 8 bases remaining between them. CDR1 SGHTA and CDR2 FQGNSA come from the germline V gene. As DNA, the CDR3 is TGTGCCAGCAGCTCCCCACCGTCTGGAAACACCATATATTTT. As protein: CASSSPPSGNTIYF.

The rearrangement joins TRBV6-1 to TRBJ2-2; no clear D. This CDR3 is 17 amino acids long. Germline CDR1 is MNHNS and CDR2 is SASEGT. Between the trimmed V and J ends, which lost 4 bases and 6 bases, there was a span of 21 bases. CDR3 sequence reads: CASSVLPVLWSAGELFF. For the CDR3, the DNA is TGTGCCAGCAGTGTCCTTCCCGTCCTATGGTCGGCCGGGGAGCTGTTTTTT.

The V gene is TRBV29-1, the J gene TRBJ2-7; unclear D gene. Trimming took off 4 bases at V and 3 bases at J, with 16 bases between the two ends. Germline-derived CDR1 and CDR2 are SQVTM and ANQGSEA. The CDR3 runs to 14 residues. CDR3 sequence reads: CSVVLGRHYYEQYF. CDR3 nucleotides: TGCAGCGTTGTCCTCGGGCGGCACTACTACGAGCAGTACTTC.

This chain connects TRBV15 to TRBJ2-2, with D unclear. The V gene lost 1 base and the J gene lost 6 bases, with 3 bases spanning the gap. The CDR3 loop spans 12 amino acids. CDR1 is LNHNV and CDR2 is YYDKDF in the germline V gene (reference sequence). Written as DNA, the CDR3 is TGTGCCACCAGCAGAGTCTCCGGGGAGCTGTTTTTT. This gives the protein CATSRVSGELFF.

This clonotype was picked up many times. This chain links TRBV5-1 with TRBJ2-1; 7 positions match TRBD2. The CDR3 has 12 amino acids. Trimming removed 7 bases from V and 10 bases from J; junction bases left unmatched: 8. Looked up from germline, CDR1 is SGHRS and CDR2 is YFSETQ. The CDR3 protein is CASRKLAKEQFF. As DNA, the CDR3 is TGCGCCAGCCGGAAACTAGCGAAGGAGCAGTTCTTC.

In its sample, this clonotype was seen many times. V usage is TRBV20-1 and J usage is TRBJ2-7; D is undetermined. The CDR3 length is 13 residues. V gave up 1 base and J gave up 2 bases, with 9 bases separating them. Germline CDR1 and CDR2: DFQATT and SNEGSKA (reference sequence). The CDR3 here is CSARVVEPYEQYF. Here the CDR3 DNA reads TGCAGTGCTAGAGTTGTCGAGCCCTACGAGCAGTACTTC.

Ten or more counts support this clonotype. The CDR3 sequence is CSARDSGTTQYF. The CDR3 nucleotides read TGCAGTGCTAGAGATTCGGGGACAACGCAGTACTTC. The V and J genes are TRBV20-1 and TRBJ2-7, with D tentatively TRBD1 (6 bases). This CDR3 spans 12 amino acids. Germline CDR1 reads DFQATT; CDR2 reads SNEGSKA (reference sequence). V gave up 0 bases and J gave up 9 bases, with 12 bases separating them.

Details on this clonotype: The junction and the germline gene differ at one end; a read error may be behind it. This sequence joins TRBV14 and TRBJ2-1, with 9 bases lining up with TRBD2. Germline CDR1 is SGHDN and CDR2 is FVKESK. The CDR3 consists of 18 residues. The CDR3 loop is CASNQERSGGPSYNEQFF. For the CDR3, the DNA is TGTGCCAGCAACCAAGAACGGAGCGGGGGGCCCTCCTACAATGAGCAGTTCTTC.